This section outlines one TCR beta chain sequence together with its context. Generated by immunoSEQ multiplex PCR, the TCRdb table keeps only in-frame clones and is missing some. This table holds about 83,000 clones, around 84% found once. V lost 2 bases and J lost 5; bases outside the gene matches: 8. From germline, CDR1 is SGHRS and CDR2 YFSETQ. CDR3 length equals 16 residues. This sample was taken from a study of blood T cell repertoires in COVID-19. Source material: peripheral blood. This clonotype was sampled from a woman of 80 years or more in a cohort sampled during active or convalescent COVID-19. This chain uses TRBV5-1 with TRBJ2-1; TRBD2 aligns across 9 bases. Written as DNA, the CDR3 is TGCGCCAGCAGCTTCCAGCTAGCGGGACCCAACAATGAGCAGTTCTTC. Protein: CASSFQLAGPNNEQFF.